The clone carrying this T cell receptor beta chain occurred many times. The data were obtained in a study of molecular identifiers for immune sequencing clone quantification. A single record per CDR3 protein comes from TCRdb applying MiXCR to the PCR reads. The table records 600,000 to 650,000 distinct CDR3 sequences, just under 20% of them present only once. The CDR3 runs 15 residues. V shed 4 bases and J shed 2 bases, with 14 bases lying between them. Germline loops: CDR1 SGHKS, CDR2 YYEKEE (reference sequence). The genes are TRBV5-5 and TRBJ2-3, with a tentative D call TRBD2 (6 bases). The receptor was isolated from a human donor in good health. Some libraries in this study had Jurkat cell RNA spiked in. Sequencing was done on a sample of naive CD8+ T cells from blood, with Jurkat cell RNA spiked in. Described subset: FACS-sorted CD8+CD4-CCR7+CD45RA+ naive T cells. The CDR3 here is CASSAARGLTDTQYF. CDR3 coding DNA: TGTGCCAGCAGCGCGGCGCGGGGACTCACAGATACGCAGTATTTT.